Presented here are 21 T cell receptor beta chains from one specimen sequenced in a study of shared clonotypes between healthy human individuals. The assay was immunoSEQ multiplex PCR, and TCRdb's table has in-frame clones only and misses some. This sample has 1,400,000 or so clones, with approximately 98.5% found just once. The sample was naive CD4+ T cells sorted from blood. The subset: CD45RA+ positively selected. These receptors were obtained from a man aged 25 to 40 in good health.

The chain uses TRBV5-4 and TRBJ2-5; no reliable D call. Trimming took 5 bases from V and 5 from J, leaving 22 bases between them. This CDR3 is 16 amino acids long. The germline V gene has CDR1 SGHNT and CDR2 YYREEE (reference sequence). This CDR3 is CASRKSIPGGRETQYF. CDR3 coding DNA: TGTGCCAGCAGGAAAAGCATCCCGGGTGGGCGGGAGACCCAGTACTTC.

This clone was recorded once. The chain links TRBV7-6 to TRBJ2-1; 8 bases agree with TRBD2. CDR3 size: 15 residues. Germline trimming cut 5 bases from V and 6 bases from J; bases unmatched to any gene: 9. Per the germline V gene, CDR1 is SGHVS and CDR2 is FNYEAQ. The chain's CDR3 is CASSLWTSSGNEQFF. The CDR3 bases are TGTGCCAGCAGCCTCTGGACTAGCAGTGGCAATGAGCAGTTCTTC.

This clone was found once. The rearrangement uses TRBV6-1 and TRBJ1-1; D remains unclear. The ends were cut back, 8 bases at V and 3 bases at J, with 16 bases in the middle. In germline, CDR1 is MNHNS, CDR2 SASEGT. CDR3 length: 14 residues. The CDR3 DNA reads TGTGCCAGCCAGCCCGGGCCAGAGGACACTGAAGCTTTCTTT. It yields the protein CASQPGPEDTEAFF.

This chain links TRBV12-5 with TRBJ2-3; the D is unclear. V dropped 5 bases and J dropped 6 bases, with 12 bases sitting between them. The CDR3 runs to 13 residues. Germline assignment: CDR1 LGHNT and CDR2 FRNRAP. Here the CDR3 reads CASGQWIGDTQYF. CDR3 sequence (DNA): TGTGCTAGTGGTCAATGGATAGGCGATACGCAGTATTTT.

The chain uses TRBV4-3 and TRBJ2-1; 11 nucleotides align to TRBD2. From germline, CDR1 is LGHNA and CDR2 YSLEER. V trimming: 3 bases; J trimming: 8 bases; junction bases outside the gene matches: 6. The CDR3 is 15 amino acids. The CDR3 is CASSQVSGRGDEQFF. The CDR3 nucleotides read TGCGCCAGCAGCCAGGTTAGCGGGAGGGGCGATGAGCAGTTCTTC.

This chain's CDR3 is CASSQDRGEQYF. The DNA of the CDR3 is TGTGCCAGCAGTCAGGACAGGGGCGAGCAGTACTTC. The rearrangement joins TRBV2 to TRBJ2-7, with 9 bases matching TRBD1. Germline V gene data show CDR1 as SNHLY and CDR2 as FYNNEI. The CDR3 runs to 12 residues. J gave up 6 bases and V 5 bases, and 2 bases lay outside the gene matches.

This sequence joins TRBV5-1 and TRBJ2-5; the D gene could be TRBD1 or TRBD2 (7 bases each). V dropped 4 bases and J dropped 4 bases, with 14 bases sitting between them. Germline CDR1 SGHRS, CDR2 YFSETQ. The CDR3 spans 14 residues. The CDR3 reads CASSREGAGETQYF. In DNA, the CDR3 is TGCGCCAGCAGCAGGGAGGGGGCGGGAGAGACCCAGTACTTC. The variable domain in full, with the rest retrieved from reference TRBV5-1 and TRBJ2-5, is KAGVTQTPRYLIKTRGQQVTLSCSPISGHRSVSWYQQTPGQGLQFLFEYFSETQRNKGNFPGRFSGRQFSNSRSEMNVSTLELGDSALYLCASSREGAGETQYFGPGTRLLVL.

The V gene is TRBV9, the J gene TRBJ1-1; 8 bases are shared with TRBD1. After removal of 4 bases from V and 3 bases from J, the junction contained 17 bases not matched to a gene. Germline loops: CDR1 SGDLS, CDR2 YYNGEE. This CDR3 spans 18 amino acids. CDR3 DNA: TGTGCCAGCAGCCCAAGGGGATTGCCACTGGACAGGGACACTGAAGCTTTCTTT. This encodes CASSPRGLPLDRDTEAFF.

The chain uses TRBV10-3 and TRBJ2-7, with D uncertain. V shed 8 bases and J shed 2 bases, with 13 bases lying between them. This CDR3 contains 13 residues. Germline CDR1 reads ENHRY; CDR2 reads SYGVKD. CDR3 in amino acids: CAIYSPGTYEQYF. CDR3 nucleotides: TGTGCCATCTACTCGCCAGGAACCTACGAGCAGTACTTC.

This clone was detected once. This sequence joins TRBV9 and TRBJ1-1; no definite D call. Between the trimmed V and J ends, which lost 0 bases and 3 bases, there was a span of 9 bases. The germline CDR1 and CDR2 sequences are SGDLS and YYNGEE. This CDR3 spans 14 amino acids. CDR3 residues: CASSVAVSDTEAFF. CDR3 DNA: TGTGCCAGCAGCGTAGCCGTGTCCGACACTGAAGCTTTCTTT.

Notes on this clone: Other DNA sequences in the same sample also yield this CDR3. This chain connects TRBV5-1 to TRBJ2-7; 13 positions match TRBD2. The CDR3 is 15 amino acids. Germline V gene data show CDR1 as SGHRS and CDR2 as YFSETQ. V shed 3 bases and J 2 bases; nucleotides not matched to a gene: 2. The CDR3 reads CASSSGLAGPYEQYF. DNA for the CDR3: TGCGCCAGCAGCTCGGGACTAGCGGGACCCTACGAGCAGTACTTC.

The CDR3 nucleotides read TGTGCCAGCAGTTTCCTAGGGACAGCTACCTACGAGCAGTACTTC. Amino acid sequence: CASSFLGTATYEQYF. The genes are TRBV28 and TRBJ2-7, with 7 bases fitting TRBD1. Looked up from germline, CDR1 is MDHEN and CDR2 is SYDVKM. The CDR3 consists of 15 residues. J lost 2 bases, V lost 3 bases, and 7 bases had no gene match.

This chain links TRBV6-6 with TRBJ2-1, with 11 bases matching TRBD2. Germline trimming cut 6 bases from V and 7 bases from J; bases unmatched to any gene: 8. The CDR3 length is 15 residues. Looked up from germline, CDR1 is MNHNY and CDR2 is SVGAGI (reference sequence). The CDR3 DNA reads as TGTGCCAGCAGCGAACTAGCGGGAGTGGGGAATGAGCAGTTCTTC. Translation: CASSELAGVGNEQFF.

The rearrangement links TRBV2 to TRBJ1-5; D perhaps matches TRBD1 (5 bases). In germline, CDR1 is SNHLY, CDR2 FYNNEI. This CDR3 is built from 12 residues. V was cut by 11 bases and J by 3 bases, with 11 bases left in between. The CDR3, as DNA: TGTGCCGGGGGGAAGAACAATCAGCCCCAGCATTTT. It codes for CAGGKNNQPQHF.

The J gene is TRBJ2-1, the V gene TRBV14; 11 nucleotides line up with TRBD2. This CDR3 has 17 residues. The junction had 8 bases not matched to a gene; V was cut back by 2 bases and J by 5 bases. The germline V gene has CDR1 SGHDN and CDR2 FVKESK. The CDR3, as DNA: TGTGCCAGCAGCCAATTCGGTACTAGCGGGAGACACAATGAGCAGTTCTTC. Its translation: CASSQFGTSGRHNEQFF.

The CDR3 region has the DNA TGTGCCAGCACCTATAGCGGCAGGGCAGGCGAGCAGTACTTC. This codes for CASTYSGRAGEQYF. The J gene is TRBJ2-7, the V gene TRBV25-1; the D gene is possibly TRBD2 (6 bases). With 7 bases removed from V and 6 bases from J, the gap between germline ends came to 19 bases. The CDR3 totals 14 residues. CDR1 and CDR2 (germline): MGHDK, SYGVNS.

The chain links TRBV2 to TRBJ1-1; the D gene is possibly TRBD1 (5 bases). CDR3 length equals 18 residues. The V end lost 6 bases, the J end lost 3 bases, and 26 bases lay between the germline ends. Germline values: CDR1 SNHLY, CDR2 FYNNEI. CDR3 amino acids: CASRPPPGASRLYTEAFF. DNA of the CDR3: TGTGCCAGCAGACCGCCCCCCGGGGCCTCGCGTTTGTACACTGAAGCTTTCTTT.

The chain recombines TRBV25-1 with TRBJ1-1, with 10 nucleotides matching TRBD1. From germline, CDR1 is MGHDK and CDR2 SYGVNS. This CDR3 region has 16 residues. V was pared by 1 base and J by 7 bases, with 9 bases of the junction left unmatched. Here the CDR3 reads CASSELGDRGPFEAFF. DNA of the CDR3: TGTGCCAGCAGTGAATTGGGGGACAGGGGCCCCTTTGAAGCTTTCTTT.

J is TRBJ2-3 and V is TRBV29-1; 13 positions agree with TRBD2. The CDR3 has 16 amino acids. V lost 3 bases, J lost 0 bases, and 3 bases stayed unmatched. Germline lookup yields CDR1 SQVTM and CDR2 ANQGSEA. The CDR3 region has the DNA TGCAGCGTTGACCCACTAGCGGGAGGGAGCACAGATACGCAGTATTTT. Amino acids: CSVDPLAGGSTDTQYF.

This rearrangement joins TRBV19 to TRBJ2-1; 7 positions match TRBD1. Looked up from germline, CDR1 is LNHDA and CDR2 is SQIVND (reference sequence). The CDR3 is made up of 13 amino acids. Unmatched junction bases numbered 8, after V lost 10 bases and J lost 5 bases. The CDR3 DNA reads TGTGCCACCTCCGGGACAGCTCACAATGAGCAGTTCTTC. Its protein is CATSGTAHNEQFF.

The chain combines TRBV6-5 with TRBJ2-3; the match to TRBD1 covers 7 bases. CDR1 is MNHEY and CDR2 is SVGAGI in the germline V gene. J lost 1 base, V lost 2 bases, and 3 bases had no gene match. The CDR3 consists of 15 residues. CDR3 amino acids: CASSYQGVGTDTQYF. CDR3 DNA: TGTGCCAGCAGTTACCAGGGGGTTGGCACAGATACGCAGTATTTT.